This T cell receptor (beta chain) was documented in a study of cytomegalovirus exposure and HLA in healthy donors. Study-level information: Later analysis reported that the 110 or so validation repertoires shared the platform of the approximately 670 first-cohort repertoires. Study conclusions and caveats: In vitro checks showed that a few CMV-associated chains really do target CMV antigens. Cytomegalovirus-associated TCR beta chains were listed, numbering some 180. Most TCR sequences were rare, but some public TCRs occurred in many donors.

On this clone itself: Its target is unknown.

Trimming removed 0 bases from V and 5 bases from J, with 5 bases in between. CDR3 length: 13 amino acids. CDR1 is WSHSY and CDR2 is SAAADI in the germline V gene. Produced via immunoSEQ multiplex PCR; TCRdb's table is partial and in-frame only. The repertoire holds approximately 160,000 clones, with approximately 88% as singletons. This rearrangement joins TRBV10-2 to TRBJ2-1; D call uncertain. The TCR originated in a woman aged 18-35 years in good health and CMV-seropositive. The sample comprised PBMCs. The CDR3 DNA is TGCGCCAGCAGTGAGTCGGCAGACAATGAGCAGTTCTTC. Amino acids: CASSESADNEQFF.